These 12 T cell receptor beta chains share one sample of origin, sequenced in a study of radiation and T cells in renal cell carcinoma (dated by TCRdb to 2020 to 2021). The library was produced with the immunoSEQ multiplex PCR assay. Here the immuneACCESS table is served through TCRdb, limited to in-frame sequences with V and J called. Missing clones are a known gap in these copies; in checked studies unresolved V genes cover under half, and the rest lacks a known reason. The sample data list 120,000 to 150,000 clones, and approximately 86% of these were observed just once. The ten most abundant clones make up around 17% of the sample. The time point label on this specimen signifies: blood 4 weeks post-SBRT, at nephrectomy. According to the study, the label for this sample's treatment or condition signals: 15 Gy SBRT to primary tumor, nephrectomy 4 weeks later. This specimen was blood, taken from a patient whose treatment included radiotherapy and nephrectomy. The receptors originated from a woman in her fifties or sixties with renal cell carcinoma.

With respect to this clone: The sample has other DNA sequences that encode this CDR3 too. This chain uses TRBV19 with TRBJ2-7; TRBD2 aligns across 12 bases. The germline gives CDR1 LNHDA, CDR2 SQIVND (reference sequence). This CDR3 contains 14 residues. J was trimmed by 2 bases and V by 5 bases; bases with no gene match: 1. The CDR3 sequence: CASSLAGGPYEQYF. The CDR3 DNA is TGTGCCAGTAGTCTAGCGGGAGGGCCCTACGAGCAGTACTTC.

The genes are TRBV7-9 and TRBJ2-3; tentatively, D is TRBD1 (6 bases). Trimming left V 4 bases short and J 2 bases short, with 10 bases between. Germline CDR1 and CDR2: SEHNR and FQNEAQ (reference sequence). CDR3 length: 14 residues. CDR3 region: CASSSEGDTDTQYF. CDR3 nucleotide sequence: TGTGCCAGCAGCTCTGAGGGGGACACAGATACGCAGTATTTT. The variable domain in full, completed from reference TRBV7-9 and TRBJ2-3, reads DTGVSQNPRHKITKRGQNVTFRCDPISEHNRLYWYRQTLGQGPEFLTYFQNEAQLEKSRLLSDRFSAERPKGSFSTLEIQRTEQGDSAMYLCASSSEGDTDTQYFGPGTRLTVL.

The rearrangement joins TRBV10-2 to TRBJ2-1; the D gene is possibly TRBD2 (5 bases). Germline CDR1 reads WSHSY; CDR2 reads SAAADI. The CDR3 covers 14 residues. Trimming left V 6 bases short and J 4 bases short, with 13 bases between. The CDR3 DNA is TGCGCCAGCAGCGGTGCAGAGGGTTACAATGAGCAGTTCTTC. This translates into CASSGAEGYNEQFF.

V usage is TRBV7-9 and J usage is TRBJ1-2; 8 nucleotides match TRBD1. In germline, CDR1 is SEHNR, CDR2 FQNEAQ (reference sequence). The CDR3 has 16 amino acids. V was pared by 0 bases and J by 5 bases, with 8 bases of the junction left unmatched. CDR3 bases: TGTGCCAGCAGCTTAGCTCTGAGCCAGGGGGCATATGGCTACACCTTC. Its translation: CASSLALSQGAYGYTF.

The chain joins TRBV7-2 to TRBJ1-1, with D possibly matching TRBD1 (5 bases). The V end was cut by 2 bases, the J end by 4 bases, with 11 bases between. Germline lookup yields CDR1 SGHTA and CDR2 FQGNSA. The CDR3 sequence is 14 residues long. In nucleotides, the CDR3 is TGTGCCAGCAGCTTATGGGGGGATGGCACTGAAGCTTTCTTT. Protein: CASSLWGDGTEAFF.

V is TRBV5-1 and J is TRBJ2-7; TRBD1 aligns across 10 bases. The V gene end was trimmed by 4 bases and the J gene end by 3 bases; junction bases not matched to a gene: 4. The V gene's germline CDR1 is SGHRS and CDR2 YFSETQ. The CDR3 covers 14 residues. The CDR3 sequence is CASSTGTGDYEQYF. The DNA of the CDR3 is TGCGCCAGCAGCACAGGGACAGGGGACTACGAGCAGTACTTC.

This chain uses TRBV4-3 with TRBJ2-5, with 9 bases identical to TRBD1. This CDR3 region has 14 residues. CDR1 and CDR2 from the germline V gene are LGHNA and YSLEER. The ends lost 4 bases at V and 4 bases at J; junction bases unmatched: 4. The CDR3 here is CASSRMTGGETQYF. For the CDR3, the DNA is TGCGCCAGCAGCCGGATGACAGGGGGAGAGACCCAGTACTTC.

The rearrangement links TRBV4-1 to TRBJ1-5; D is uncertain. The germline CDR1 and CDR2 sequences are MGHRA and YSYEKL. This CDR3 has 13 amino acids. V was clipped by 1 base and J by 5 bases, with 6 bases between them. The CDR3 loop is CASSQGIDQPQHF. In DNA form, the CDR3 reads TGCGCCAGCAGCCAAGGCATAGATCAGCCCCAGCATTTT.

This chain joins TRBV6-6 and TRBJ2-5, with unresolved D. The germline V and J ends were trimmed by 0 bases and 2 bases, with 4 bases remaining between them. Germline CDR1 and CDR2: MNHNY and SVGAGI (reference sequence). The length of the CDR3 is 13 residues. The CDR3 reads CASSYSTQETQYF. CDR3 coding DNA: TGTGCCAGCAGTTACTCGACTCAAGAGACCCAGTACTTC.

This rearrangement joins TRBV14 to TRBJ1-1, with D possibly being TRBD1 (5 bases). Trimming removed 1 base from V and 7 bases from J, with 10 bases in between. Germline V gene sequence: CDR1 SGHDN, CDR2 FVKESK. This CDR3 is built from 13 residues. CDR3 amino acids: CASSQVGGGEAFF. The CDR3 bases are TGTGCCAGCAGCCAAGTGGGGGGGGGTGAAGCTTTCTTT.

The J gene is TRBJ2-7, the V gene TRBV4-1; possibly TRBD1 for D (7 bases). Trimming stripped 3 bases from V and 7 bases from J, with 16 bases between. CDR3 length: 14 residues. The germline V gene has CDR1 MGHRA and CDR2 YSYEKL. The CDR3 region is CASSHLKQGGEQYF. CDR3 DNA: TGCGCCAGCAGCCACTTAAAGCAGGGGGGTGAGCAGTACTTC.

This clone was counted a few times. The chain recombines TRBV28 with TRBJ1-1; TRBD1 might be the D (5 bases). V was cut by 1 base and J by 2 bases, with 11 bases left in between. The CDR3 contains 15 residues. CDR1 and CDR2 from the germline V gene are MDHEN and SYDVKM. CDR3: CASSLFSQGNTEAFF. The CDR3 DNA sequence: TGTGCCAGCAGTTTATTCAGCCAGGGAAACACTGAAGCTTTCTTT.